This TCR beta chain was identified during a study of blood T cell repertoires in COVID-19. Study-wide background: Material from acute and convalescent COVID-19 was sourced from the United States, Italy and Spain.

Original handling: Amplification of reference gene primers provided the estimated nucleated cell counts. Assay used: immunoSEQ multiplex PCR; TCRdb lists only in-frame clones, some missing. For V, J and clone size, that table is used; D and trimming come from the DNA. The sample lists approximately 350,000 clones; 80% to 90% were seen once. The germline V gene encodes CDR1 SEHNR and CDR2 FQNEAQ (reference sequence). This CDR3 is built from 15 residues. J gave up 4 bases and V 0 bases, and 4 bases lay outside the gene matches. Donors were grouped by their self-reported clinical history. Before being deemed recovered, Cohort 3 donors had two negative PCRs, clearance, or symptom resolution.

This clonotype was obtained from a man between 18 and 35 years old who had recovered from COVID-19. Sequences were obtained from PBMCs or T cells enriched from blood (not recorded which). V gene TRBV7-9 combines with J gene TRBJ1-2; 8 nucleotides match TRBD1. The DNA for the CDR3 is TGTGCCAGCAGCTTAGCCCCCACAGGGGGCTATGGCTACACCTTC. Protein sequence: CASSLAPTGGYGYTF.